This TCR beta chain was identified in a study of blood T cell repertoires in COVID-19. Repertoires were generated with immunoSEQ multiplex PCR, while TCRdb's copy carries only in-frame clones and drops some. The sample contains under 250,000 clones, roughly four fifths of which appear only once. Germline V gene data show CDR1 as SGHNT and CDR2 as YYREEE (reference sequence). This CDR3 has 14 residues. Trimming cost V 4 bases and J 13 bases; bases outside gene matches: 9. Sequencing was carried out using peripheral blood. This sequence originates from a man between 50 and 59 years old with acute or convalescent COVID-19. The rearrangement links TRBV5-4 to TRBJ1-6, with 9 bases identical to TRBD1. The CDR3 nucleotides are TGTGCCAGCAGCACCAGGACAGGGGATCTGCCCCTCCACTTT. As protein: CASSTRTGDLPLHF.